The 5 T cell receptor beta chains presented below share a single source sample, sequenced in a study of blood T cell repertoires in COVID-19. Measured with immunoSEQ multiplex PCR; TCRdb has only the in-frame clones, and not every one. In the table there are under 300,000 clones, roughly nine tenths of which are singletons. The sequencing sample was made of peripheral blood. The source is a man between 60 and 70 years old with acute or convalescent COVID-19.

The CDR3 region has the DNA TGTGCCAGCAGCCTACAAGCCGGGACTAGCGGGATCGAGCAGTACTTC. Translating it yields CASSLQAGTSGIEQYF. This rearrangement joins TRBV3-1 (or the pseudogene TRBV3-2) to TRBJ2-7, with 13 bases fitting TRBD2. Germline lookup yields CDR1 LGHDT and CDR2 YNNKEL (reference sequence). This CDR3 region has 16 residues. V lost 4 bases, J lost 6 bases, and 9 bases stayed unmatched.

The CDR3 reads CAWNVRGEREQYF. The CDR3 DNA sequence: TGTGCCTGGAACGTACGGGGGGAGAGGGAGCAGTACTTC. The genes are TRBV30 and TRBJ2-7; 7 nucleotides align to TRBD2. The ends lost 4 bases at V and 7 bases at J; junction bases unmatched: 10. The CDR3 has 13 residues. CDR1 GTSNPN and CDR2 SVGIG come from the germline V gene (reference sequence).

In the case of this clone: Sequence at one end of the junction differs from germline and may be a read error. The gene calls are TRBV12-3 or TRBV12-4 and TRBJ2-7, with a possible D match to TRBD1 (6 bases). CDR3 length: 13 residues. This CDR3 reads CASSLGASPNPFF. The DNA of the CDR3 is TGTGCCAGCAGTTTGGGGGCCTCCCCAAATCCTTTCTTC.

The genes are TRBV6-5 and TRBJ2-3; D is unresolved. The CDR3 length is 16 residues. Trimming removed 4 bases at V and 0 bases at J, with 14 bases between. Germline CDR1 reads MNHEY; CDR2 reads SVGAGI. CDR3 sequence (DNA): TGTGCCAGCAGTTTGCGGAGACCACCCAGCACAGATACGCAGTATTTT. Protein: CASSLRRPPSTDTQYF.

This clone was seen a few times. The chain combines TRBV5-1 with TRBJ1-1; the D gene is possibly TRBD1 (5 bases). V shed 4 bases and J shed 5 bases, with 15 bases lying between them. This CDR3 region has 14 residues. Germline V gene data show CDR1 as SGHRS and CDR2 as YFSETQ. Written as DNA, the CDR3 is TGCGCCAGCAGCCGAAGATTCAGGGAAACTGAAGCTTTCTTT. It translates to CASSRRFRETEAFF.